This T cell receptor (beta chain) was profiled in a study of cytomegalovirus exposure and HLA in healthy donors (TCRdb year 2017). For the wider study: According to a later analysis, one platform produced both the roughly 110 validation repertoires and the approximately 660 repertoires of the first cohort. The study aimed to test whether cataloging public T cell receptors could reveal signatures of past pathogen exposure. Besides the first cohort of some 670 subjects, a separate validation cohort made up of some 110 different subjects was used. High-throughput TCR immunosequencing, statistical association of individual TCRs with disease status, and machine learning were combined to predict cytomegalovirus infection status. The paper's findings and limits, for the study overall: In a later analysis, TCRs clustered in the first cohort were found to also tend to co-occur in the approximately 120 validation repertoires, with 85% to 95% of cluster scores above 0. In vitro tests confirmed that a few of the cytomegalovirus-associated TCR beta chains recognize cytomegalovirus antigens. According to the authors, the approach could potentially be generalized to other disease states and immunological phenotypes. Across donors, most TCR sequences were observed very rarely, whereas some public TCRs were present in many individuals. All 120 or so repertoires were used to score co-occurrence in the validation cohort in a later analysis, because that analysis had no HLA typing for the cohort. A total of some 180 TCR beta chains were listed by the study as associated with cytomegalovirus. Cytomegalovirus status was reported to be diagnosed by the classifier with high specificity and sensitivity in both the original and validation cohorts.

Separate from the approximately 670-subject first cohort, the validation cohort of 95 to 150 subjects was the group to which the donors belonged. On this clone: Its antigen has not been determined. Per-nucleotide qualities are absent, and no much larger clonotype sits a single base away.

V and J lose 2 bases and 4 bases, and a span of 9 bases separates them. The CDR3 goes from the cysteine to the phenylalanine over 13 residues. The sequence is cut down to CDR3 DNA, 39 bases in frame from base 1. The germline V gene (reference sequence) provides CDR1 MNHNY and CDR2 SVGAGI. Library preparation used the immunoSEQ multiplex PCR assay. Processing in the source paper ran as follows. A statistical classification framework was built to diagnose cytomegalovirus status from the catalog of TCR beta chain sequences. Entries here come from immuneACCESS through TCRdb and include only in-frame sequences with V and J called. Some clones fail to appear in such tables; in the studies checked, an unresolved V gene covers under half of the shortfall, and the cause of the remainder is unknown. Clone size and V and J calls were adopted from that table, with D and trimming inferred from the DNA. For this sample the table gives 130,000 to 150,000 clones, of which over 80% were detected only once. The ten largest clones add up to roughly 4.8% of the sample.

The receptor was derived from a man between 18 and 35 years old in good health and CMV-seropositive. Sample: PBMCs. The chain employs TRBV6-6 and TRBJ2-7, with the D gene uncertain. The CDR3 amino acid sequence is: CASSYALLYEQYF. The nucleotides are TGTGCCAGCAGTTACGCCCTTCTATACGAGCAGTACTTC.